This T cell receptor beta chain came from a study of molecular identifiers for immune sequencing clone quantification. Study at large: With replicates, the RNA of about 20,000 or 100,000 naive CD8 cells was split five ways and four were sequenced.

The authors built bulk TCR libraries by previously described methods with listed TCR primers. TCRdb reprocessed the PCR reads via MiXCR and lists one record per CDR3 protein. This table has about half a million distinct CDR3 sequences, about a fifth appearing once. Sorted naive CD8 T cells, roughly 20,000 to 1,100,000, were sequenced from 10%, 30% or 50% RNA. Germline CDR1 MNHEY, CDR2 SMNVEV (reference sequence). This CDR3 is built from 15 residues. The ends lost 3 bases at V and 5 bases at J; junction bases unmatched: 4. The clonotype comes from a human donor in good health. Some libraries in this study had Jurkat cell RNA spiked in. The V and J genes are TRBV27 and TRBJ2-5; 12 bases are a match to TRBD1. The sequenced sample was naive CD8+ T cells from blood, with Jurkat cell RNA spiked in. Subset of the sample: FACS-sorted CD8+CD4-CCR7+CD45RA+ naive T cells. Written as DNA, the CDR3 is TGTGCCAGCAGTTTCGGGACAGGGGGCTTGGAGACCCAGTACTTC. Translating gives CASSFGTGGLETQYF.